This T cell receptor (beta chain) emerged from a study of beta chain features in type 1 diabetes. Study-wide results and caveats: For Type 1 diabetes patients, all four CD4+ subsets carried TCRB CDR3s that were moderately but significantly shorter.

CDR3 length: 16 amino acids. With 4 bases removed from V and 2 bases from J, the gap between germline ends came to 21 bases. Germline V gene data show CDR1 as SQVTM and CDR2 as ANQGSEA. In regard to this clone: What it recognizes is unknown.

Expressed TCRB transcripts were sequenced, since all the RNA that had been isolated was reverse transcribed. Profiling relied on immunoSEQ multiplex PCR, and the TCRdb table lists in-frame clones only, not all of them. The table lists about 160,000 clones, roughly 65% of them singletons, with about 0.081% in the top ten. The chain combines TRBV29-1 with TRBJ2-7, with D tentatively TRBD2 (6 bases). The receptor was isolated from a man younger than 45 with type 1 diabetes. The sequenced material came from naive CD4+ T cells from blood. CDR3 nucleotide sequence: TGCAGCGTTGTCGGTAGTGCCAGGGAGGTCCCCTACGAGCAGTACTTC. This gives the protein CSVVGSAREVPYEQYF.